This TCR beta chain was found in a study of T cell responses to AZD1222 COVID-19 vaccine. Clones were read by immunoSEQ multiplex PCR, and TCRdb kept only the in-frame ones, dropping some. The sample yields 200,000 or so clones, around 86% seen once. Germline CDR1 is MNHEY and CDR2 is SVGAGI. This CDR3 is 13 amino acids long. The germline V and J ends were trimmed by 5 bases and 0 bases, with 5 bases remaining between them. This clonotype was obtained from an adult in good health. V is TRBV6-5 and J is TRBJ1-5, with unresolved D. Here the sequenced sample was peripheral blood, taken on day 0 of MenACWY control vaccination. Written as DNA, the CDR3 is TGTGCCAGCAGTCCGTATAGCAATCAGCCCCAGCATTTT. Protein sequence: CASSPYSNQPQHF.